These 24 T cell receptor beta chains were sequenced from one sample in a study of spatial heterogeneity in lung cancer. Described time point: sample taken at primary tumor resection. Whole RNA, isolated from tumor, nontumor lung or frozen PBMC, was sequenced without prior sorting. TCRdb re-called the 5' RACE reads through MiXCR, storing one row per CDR3 protein. The sample yields thousands of distinct CDR3 sequences, 25% to 30% seen once. This specimen was PBMCs, taken at surgery. The receptors stem from a female donor with early-stage non-small cell lung cancer.

This clonotype turned up a few times. The library was prepared for alpha chains; this beta chain is a stray read, so its frequency means little. The V gene is TRBV18, the J gene TRBJ2-1; a possible D gene is TRBD1 (5 bases). The V gene's germline CDR1 is KGHSH and CDR2 LQKENI. This CDR3 region has 14 residues. The V end lost 3 bases, the J end lost 4 bases, and 10 bases lay between the germline ends. The CDR3 loop is CASSPQGYYNEQFF. DNA of the CDR3: TGTGCCAGCTCACCGCAGGGATATTACAATGAGCAGTTCTTC.

By its share, this clonotype is large (0.1 to 1%). The library was prepared for alpha chains; this beta chain is a stray read, so its frequency means little. The rearrangement joins TRBV27 to TRBJ2-4; D possibly corresponds to TRBD1 (5 bases). V was trimmed by 5 bases and J by 0 bases, leaving 11 bases between them. CDR1 is MNHEY, CDR2 SMNVEV, per germline (reference sequence). This CDR3 comprises 15 residues. The CDR3 DNA sequence: TGTGCCAGCAGTCCGATGGACAAAGCCAAAAACATTCAGTACTTC. Its translation: CASSPMDKAKNIQYF.

This clonotype is termed medium-sized. This beta chain is off target for a library built for alpha chains, so its abundance means little. The chain uses TRBV30 and TRBJ1-1; perhaps TRBD1 as D (6 bases). Germline V lookup: CDR1 GTSNPN, CDR2 SVGIG (reference sequence). The CDR3 sequence is 13 residues long. The V end lost 7 bases, the J end lost 4 bases, and 16 bases lay between the germline ends. As DNA, the CDR3 is TGTGCCTTTCACTACAGGGAGGGCACTGAAGCTTTCTTT. It codes for CAFHYREGTEAFF.

For this clonotype: Because this beta chain is a stray read in a library intended to capture alpha chains, its abundance should not be given much weight. The rearrangement uses TRBV20-1 and TRBJ2-7; the D is unclear. V was cut by 5 bases and J by 2 bases, with 22 bases left in between. There are 16 residues in the CDR3. Germline CDR1 and CDR2: DFQATT and SNEGSKA (reference sequence). The CDR3 DNA reads as TGCAGTGCTTCCCCCGGTAGTGCCTATCTTGCCTACGAGCAGTACTTC. Its protein is CSASPGSAYLAYEQYF.

For this clonotype: Because the library targeted alpha chains, this beta chain is an off-target read whose size means little. The gene calls are TRBV2 and TRBJ2-7; D perhaps matches TRBD2 (5 bases). V shed 5 bases and J shed 7 bases, with 24 bases lying between them. CDR3 length: 16 amino acids. Per the germline V gene, CDR1 is SNHLY and CDR2 is FYNNEI. Here the CDR3 DNA reads TGTGCCAGCAGTTCCCTTTCAGGTTTTTTACGGAGGGAGCAGTACTTC. Its translation: CASSSLSGFLRREQYF.

About this clonotype: Within a library made for alpha chains, this beta chain is off target, and its count is uninformative. The chain combines TRBV7-8 with TRBJ2-2, with 9 bases aligning to TRBD1. The CDR3 runs 15 residues. Germline V gene data show CDR1 as SGHVS and CDR2 as FQNEAQ. The J segment lost 5 bases and the V segment lost 4 bases, leaving 5 bases of the junction unmatched. CDR3 sequence: CASSWGQGGTGELFF. Written as DNA, the CDR3 is TGTGCCAGCAGCTGGGGACAGGGAGGAACCGGGGAGCTGTTTTTT.

This clonotype has a handful of counts. This beta chain appears as a stray read in a library generated for alpha chains; its size is not informative. The gene calls are TRBV5-1 and TRBJ2-7, with 7 bases identical to TRBD1. Germline CDR1 is SGHRS and CDR2 is YFSETQ. Unmatched junction bases numbered 5, after V lost 4 bases and J lost 4 bases. The CDR3 is made up of 13 amino acids. Written as DNA, the CDR3 is TGCGCCAGCAGCCTGACAGGGTCATACGAGCAGTACTTC. Its translation is CASSLTGSYEQYF.

The sample holds a few counts of this clonotype. With the library built for alpha chains, this beta chain is off target and its frequency is not meaningful. This sequence joins TRBV5-1 and TRBJ2-3; D call uncertain. The CDR3 is made up of 13 amino acids. With 0 bases removed from V and 0 bases from J, the gap between germline ends came to 2 bases. CDR1 is SGHRS, CDR2 YFSETQ, per germline. For the CDR3, the DNA is TGCGCCAGCAGCTTGGGTAGCACAGATACGCAGTATTTT. Its protein product is CASSLGSTDTQYF.

In this sample, this clonotype is medium-sized. This beta chain represents an off-target read in a library built for alpha chains; its size is of limited meaning. This chain uses TRBV2 with TRBJ1-5, with D possibly matching TRBD1 (6 bases). V dropped 6 bases and J dropped 1 base, with 19 bases sitting between them. CDR1 SNHLY and CDR2 FYNNEI come from the germline V gene. The CDR3 is 17 amino acids. In DNA form, the CDR3 reads TGTGCCAGCAGGCCGATTACCGGGACAATCAGCAATCAGCCCCAGCATTTT. Its translation: CASRPITGTISNQPQHF.

In regard to this clonotype: This beta chain was picked up by a library intended for alpha chains and is off target, so its count carries little meaning. CDR3 loop: CSANPGLGTDTQYF. The CDR3, as DNA: TGCAGTGCTAATCCGGGACTAGGCACAGATACGCAGTATTTT. This sequence joins TRBV20-1 and TRBJ2-3; 8 nucleotides align to TRBD2. V was clipped by 4 bases and J by 1 base; unmatched bases: 4. The CDR3 has 14 residues. Germline CDR1 is DFQATT and CDR2 is SNEGSKA (reference sequence).

Concerning this clonotype itself: As an off-target read in a library built for alpha chains, this beta chain has a frequency of little significance. The chain combines TRBV5-1 with TRBJ2-2; D gene unclear. Germline V CDR1 and CDR2: SGHRS, YFSETQ. The V end was cut by 4 bases, the J end by 6 bases, with 13 bases between. The length of the CDR3 is 14 residues. The CDR3: CASSPLPLPGELFF. As DNA, the CDR3 is TGCGCCAGCAGCCCCCTACCCCTCCCCGGGGAGCTGTTTTTT. Full variable domain (outside the CDR3, taken from reference TRBV5-1 and TRBJ2-2): KAGVTQTPRYLIKTRGQQVTLSCSPISGHRSVSWYQQTPGQGLQFLFEYFSETQRNKGNFPGRFSGRQFSNSRSEMNVSTLELGDSALYLCASSPLPLPGELFFGEGSRLTVL.

Points on this clonotype: This beta chain was picked up by a library intended for alpha chains and is off target, so its count carries little meaning. This rearrangement joins TRBV20-1 to TRBJ2-5; D is possibly TRBD1 (6 bases). The CDR3 loop spans 14 amino acids. Germline CDR1 and CDR2: DFQATT and SNEGSKA (reference sequence). V dropped 1 base and J dropped 4 bases, with 13 bases sitting between them. CDR3 coding DNA: TGCAGTGCTAGAGGCTACAGGGTAGGAGAGACCCAGTACTTC. As protein: CSARGYRVGETQYF.

A note on this clonotype: Within a library made for alpha chains, this beta chain is off target, and its count is uninformative. This sequence joins TRBV7-2 and TRBJ2-5; possibly TRBD1 for D (6 bases). V lost 2 bases and J 2 bases, leaving 15 bases between the germline ends. Germline V CDR1 and CDR2: SGHTA, FQGNSA. The CDR3 covers 16 residues. The CDR3 loop is CASSLSAGESQETQYF. For the CDR3, the DNA is TGTGCCAGCAGCTTATCGGCAGGGGAGTCACAAGAGACCCAGTACTTC.

This clonotype occurred a few times. As an off-target read in a library built for alpha chains, this beta chain has a frequency of little significance. The rearrangement joins TRBV28 to TRBJ2-3, with a tentative D call TRBD2 (6 bases). Trimming left V 3 bases short and J 11 bases short, with 18 bases between. This CDR3 contains 14 residues. Germline V CDR1 and CDR2: MDHEN, SYDVKM. The CDR3 nucleotides read TGTGCCAGCAGTTTTGCGGGGAGTAGTCCTGGGCAGTATTTT. Its translation is CASSFAGSSPGQYF.

A note on this clonotype: This beta chain is a stray sequence in a library constructed for alpha chains; its clone size is not meaningful. In nucleotides, the CDR3 is TGTGCCAGCAGCGTAGAATCTCTACCCCAAGAGACCCAGTACTTC. Translated, it gives CASSVESLPQETQYF. The chain recombines TRBV9 with TRBJ2-5; D unresolved. Trimming shortened V by 0 bases and J by 1 base, and 10 bases separated the two germline ends. Germline loops: CDR1 SGDLS, CDR2 YYNGEE. This CDR3 spans 15 amino acids.

As regards this clonotype: This beta chain was picked up by a library intended for alpha chains and is off target, so its count carries little meaning. CDR3 region: CASSIAHINNEQFF. Written as DNA, the CDR3 is TGTGCCAGTAGTATAGCCCACATCAACAATGAGCAGTTCTTC. This chain uses TRBV19 with TRBJ2-1; D is uncertain. V was shortened by 1 base and J by 5 bases, with 9 bases between the two germline ends. The CDR3 is 14 amino acids. CDR1 is LNHDA, CDR2 SQIVND, per germline (reference sequence).

Notes on this clonotype: This beta chain is an off-target read within a library intended for alpha chains, so its frequency means little. CDR3 sequence: CASSQGLAGIYNEQFF. CDR3 coding DNA: TGCGCCAGCAGCCAAGGACTAGCGGGGATCTACAATGAGCAGTTCTTC. The J gene is TRBJ2-1, the V gene TRBV4-1, with TRBD2 matching 11 bases. J was trimmed by 3 bases and V by 1 base; bases with no gene match: 2. This CDR3 region has 16 residues. Germline loops: CDR1 MGHRA, CDR2 YSYEKL.

This clonotype was seen a few times. This beta chain slipped into a library made for alpha chains as a stray read, so its size is not meaningful. The V and J genes are TRBV24-1 and TRBJ2-7, with 9 bases aligning to TRBD2. Germline V gives CDR1 KGHDR, CDR2 SFDVKD. The CDR3 totals 15 residues. J gave up 3 bases and V 1 base, and 3 bases lay outside the gene matches. The CDR3 protein is CATSDFSSGNYEQYV. For the CDR3, the DNA is TGTGCCACCAGTGATTTCTCTAGCGGGAACTACGAGCAGTACGTC.

With regard to this clonotype: This beta chain was picked up by a library intended for alpha chains and is off target, so its count carries little meaning. J is TRBJ2-7 and V is TRBV19; 7 positions agree with TRBD1. V gave up 5 bases and J gave up 2 bases; unmatched junction bases: 12. Germline V gives CDR1 LNHDA, CDR2 SQIVND (reference sequence). The CDR3 has 16 residues. The CDR3 DNA reads as TGTGCCAGTAGTGCCCGCCGGGACAGCGGAACCTACGAGCAGTACTTC. The encoded protein is CASSARRDSGTYEQYF.

Concerning this clonotype: This beta chain is an unintended read in a library built for alpha chains; its size means little. J is TRBJ2-3 and V is TRBV15; 12 nucleotides line up with TRBD2. CDR1 is LNHNV, CDR2 YYDKDF, per germline (reference sequence). The CDR3 has 16 residues. V lost 3 bases and J lost 6; bases outside the gene matches: 7. The CDR3 DNA follows: TGTGCCACCAGCAGCTCTAGCGGGAGGGCCTGGGATACGCAGTATTTT. Protein: CATSSSSGRAWDTQYF.

Concerning this clonotype itself: This beta chain is an unintended read in a library built for alpha chains; its size means little. This chain links TRBV19 with TRBJ2-2; the D is unclear. Germline V gene sequence: CDR1 LNHDA, CDR2 SQIVND (reference sequence). This CDR3 region has 13 residues. V dropped 3 bases and J dropped 7 bases, with 9 bases sitting between them. The CDR3 DNA reads TGTGCCAGTAGTATGACGGTATACGGGGAGCTGTTTTTT. Protein product: CASSMTVYGELFF. Full variable domain (remainder filled in from reference TRBV19 and TRBJ2-2): DGGITQSPKYLFRKEGQNVTLSCEQNLNHDAMYWYRQDPGQGLRLIYYSQIVNDFQKGDIAEGYSVSREKKESFPLTVTSAQKNPTAFYLCASSMTVYGELFFGEGSRLTVL.

This clonotype turned up a few times. This beta chain represents an off-target read in a library built for alpha chains; its size is of limited meaning. J is TRBJ2-3 and V is TRBV6-2 or TRBV6-3; D may correspond to TRBD1 or TRBD2 (5 bases each). This CDR3 is 14 amino acids long. CDR1 is MNHEY, CDR2 SVGEGT, per germline. The V and J ends lost 6 bases and 6 bases respectively, with 16 bases between them. The CDR3 bases are TGTGCCAGCAGACCAGGACGGGGCCGGGATACGCAGTATTTT. Protein sequence: CASRPGRGRDTQYF.

Notes on this clonotype: Since it is a stray read in a library aimed at alpha chains, this beta chain has a size that is not meaningful. CDR3 residues: CSVAGSLSYNEQFF. In nucleotides, the CDR3 is TGCAGCGTTGCCGGCAGCCTTTCCTACAATGAGCAGTTCTTC. V usage is TRBV29-1 and J usage is TRBJ2-1; D gene unclear. CDR3 size: 14 residues. Trimming stripped 4 bases from V and 1 base from J, with 11 bases between. CDR1 SQVTM and CDR2 ANQGSEA come from the germline V gene.

Regarding this clonotype: The library was built for alpha chains, so this beta chain is an off-target read and its size means little. V gene TRBV9 combines with J gene TRBJ2-3; D is perhaps TRBD1 or TRBD2 (5 bases each). V lost 4 bases to trimming and J lost 6 bases, with 24 bases between them. This CDR3 is 17 amino acids long. CDR1 is SGDLS and CDR2 is YYNGEE in the germline V gene. The chain's CDR3 is CASSTTQGTADWDTQYF. For the CDR3, the DNA is TGTGCCAGCAGCACCACTCAAGGGACGGCCGATTGGGATACGCAGTATTTT. Complete variable domain (other parts from reference TRBV9 and TRBJ2-3): DSGVTQTPKHLITATGQRVTLRCSPRSGDLSVYWYQQSLDQGLQFLIQYYNGEERAKGNILERFSAQQFPDLHSELNLSSLELGDSALYFCASSTTQGTADWDTQYFGPGTRLTVL.